What follows are 3 T cell receptor beta chains derived from one specimen sequenced in a study of OX40 agonist ivuxolimab in advanced cancers. Receptor amplification or capture employed the immunoSEQ multiplex PCR assay. TCRdb holds this immuneACCESS table with in-frame rearrangements only. Some clones are missing; in checked studies, unresolved V genes explain under half, and the rest has no known cause. This sample lists tens of thousands of clones; about 82% were detected once. The top ten hold roughly 2.1% of the sample. Sequences were derived from CD4+ or CD8+ T cells sorted from blood, sampled in a trial of the OX40 agonist ivuxolimab. The receptors stem from an adult with an advanced solid tumor such as melanoma, head and neck, liver or kidney cancer.

The V and J genes are TRBV4-1 and TRBJ2-1, with TRBD1 matching 10 bases. V was pared by 8 bases and J by 10 bases, with 11 bases of the junction left unmatched. Germline V CDR1 and CDR2: MGHRA, YSYEKL. This CDR3 contains 14 residues. In DNA form, the CDR3 reads TGCGCCAGCTCATCCGGGACAGGGGTTCGAGAGCAGTTCTTC. It codes for CASSSGTGVREQFF.

V usage is TRBV5-4 and J usage is TRBJ2-7, with D possibly being TRBD1 (6 bases). Per germline, CDR1 SGHNT and CDR2 YYREEE (reference sequence). This CDR3 has 14 residues. Trimming left V 2 bases short and J 7 bases short, with 16 bases between. CDR3 sequence reads: CASSLFSGVREQYF. Written as DNA, the CDR3 is TGTGCCAGCAGCTTATTCTCAGGGGTGAGAGAGCAGTACTTC. Based on the CDR3 plus reference TRBV5-4 and TRBJ2-7, the full variable domain is ETGVTQSPTHLIKTRGQQVTLRCSSQSGHNTVSWYQQALGQGPQFIFQYYREEENGRGNFPPRFSGLQFPNYSSELNVNALELDDSALYLCASSLFSGVREQYFGPGTRLTVT.

CDR3 bases: TGTGCCAGCACCTCTAGCGGGAGGACATCCTACAATGAGCAGTTCTTC. Encoded protein: CASTSSGRTSYNEQFF. This chain joins TRBV2 and TRBJ2-1, with 11 bases identical to TRBD2. The CDR3 has 16 amino acids. Germline V gene lookup returns CDR1 SNHLY and CDR2 FYNNEI. V lost 7 bases, J lost 1 base, and 6 bases stayed unmatched.